The sequence of this T cell receptor beta chain was determined in a study of cytomegalovirus exposure and HLA in healthy donors. General study findings and limits: Later work found most CMV-associated TCR beta chains apparently HLA-restricted. In an earlier analysis, productive rearrangement rates for most beta V segments clustered near 90% or 30%.

While unrecorded immune exposures were likely, the donors were nominally healthy when sampled. PCR used 60 Vbeta primers and 13 Jbeta primers. Assay: immunoSEQ multiplex PCR; the TCRdb copy retains only in-frame clones and omits some. The data hold roughly 110,000 clones, with 65% to 85% observed a single time. Worth noting for this clone: Its antigen is still unknown.

V lost 8 bases and J 1 base, leaving 6 bases between the germline ends. The CDR3 is 11 residues long. CDR1 and CDR2 (germline): ENHRY, SYGVKD. The sample taken for sequencing was PBMCs. J is TRBJ2-7 and V is TRBV10-3, with no clear D. The receptor's source is a man between 25 and 39 years old in good health and CMV-seronegative. CDR3 DNA: TGTGCCATCCTAATTTCCTACGAGCAGTACTTC. Its translation: CAILISYEQYF.